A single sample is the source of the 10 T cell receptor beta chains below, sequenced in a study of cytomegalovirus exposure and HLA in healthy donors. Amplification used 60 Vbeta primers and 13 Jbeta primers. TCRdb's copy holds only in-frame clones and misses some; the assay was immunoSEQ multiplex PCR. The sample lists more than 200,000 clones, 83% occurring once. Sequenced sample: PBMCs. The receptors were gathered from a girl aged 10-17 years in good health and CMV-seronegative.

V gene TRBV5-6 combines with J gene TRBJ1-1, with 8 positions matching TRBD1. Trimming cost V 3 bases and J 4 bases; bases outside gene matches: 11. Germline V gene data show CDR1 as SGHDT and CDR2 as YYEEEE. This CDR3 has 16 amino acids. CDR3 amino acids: CASSSFDRGSRTEAFF. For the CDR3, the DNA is TGTGCCAGCAGCTCATTCGACAGGGGTAGTCGCACTGAAGCTTTCTTT.

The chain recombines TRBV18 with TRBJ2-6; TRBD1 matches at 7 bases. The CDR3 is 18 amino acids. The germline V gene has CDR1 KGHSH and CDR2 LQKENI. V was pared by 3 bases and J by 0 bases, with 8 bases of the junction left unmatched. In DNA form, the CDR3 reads TGTGCCAGCTCACCGTTACAGGGGATTAGCTCTGGGGCCAACGTCCTGACTTTC. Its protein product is CASSPLQGISSGANVLTF.

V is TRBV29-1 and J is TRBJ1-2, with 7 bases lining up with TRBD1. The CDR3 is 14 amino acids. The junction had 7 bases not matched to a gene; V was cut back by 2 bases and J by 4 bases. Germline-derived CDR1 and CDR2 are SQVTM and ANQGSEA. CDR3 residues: CSVEPTGLSYGYTF. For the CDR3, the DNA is TGCAGCGTTGAACCGACAGGGCTCTCCTATGGCTACACCTTC. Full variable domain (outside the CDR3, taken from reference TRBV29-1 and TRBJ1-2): SAVISQKPSRDICQRGTSLTIQCQVDSQVTMMFWYRQQPGQSLTLIATANQGSEATYESGFVIDKFPISRPNLTFSTLTVSNMSPEDSSIYLCSVEPTGLSYGYTFGSGTRLTVV.

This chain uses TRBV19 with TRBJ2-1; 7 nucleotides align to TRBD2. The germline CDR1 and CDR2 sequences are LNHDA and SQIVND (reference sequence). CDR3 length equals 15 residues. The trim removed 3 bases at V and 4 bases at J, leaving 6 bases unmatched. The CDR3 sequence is CASSMVAGRYNEQFF. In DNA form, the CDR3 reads TGTGCCAGTAGTATGGTAGCGGGTCGATACAATGAGCAGTTCTTC.

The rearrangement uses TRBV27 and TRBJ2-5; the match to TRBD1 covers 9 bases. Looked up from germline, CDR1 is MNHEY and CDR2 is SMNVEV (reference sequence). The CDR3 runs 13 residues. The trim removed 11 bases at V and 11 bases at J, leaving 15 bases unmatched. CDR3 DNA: TGTGCCTGCCGGGACAGGGAATTGACGGAGCAGTACTTC. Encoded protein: CACRDRELTEQYF.

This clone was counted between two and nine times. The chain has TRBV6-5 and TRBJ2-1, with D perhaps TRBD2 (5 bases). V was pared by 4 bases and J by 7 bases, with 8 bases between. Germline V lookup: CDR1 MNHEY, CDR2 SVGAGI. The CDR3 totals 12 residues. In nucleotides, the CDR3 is TGTGCCAGCAGTTTCCGGGGAAATGAGCAGTTCTTC. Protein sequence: CASSFRGNEQFF.

CDR3 in amino acids: CASREQGNPYEQYF. The CDR3 coding sequence is TGTGCCAGCAGGGAACAGGGGAATCCCTACGAGCAGTACTTC. The V gene is TRBV28, the J gene TRBJ2-7; the match to TRBD1 covers 7 bases. CDR1 and CDR2 from the germline V gene are MDHEN and SYDVKM. J was trimmed by 2 bases and V by 6 bases; bases with no gene match: 7. This CDR3 region has 14 residues.

The CDR3 is CASSLMVVYSNQPQHF. CDR3 coding DNA: TGTGCCAGCAGTCTCATGGTAGTATATAGCAATCAGCCCCAGCATTTT. The chain has TRBV28 and TRBJ1-5; D gene ambiguous. This CDR3 region has 16 residues. V lost 5 bases, J lost 0 bases, and 14 bases lay in between. Germline lookup yields CDR1 MDHEN and CDR2 SYDVKM.

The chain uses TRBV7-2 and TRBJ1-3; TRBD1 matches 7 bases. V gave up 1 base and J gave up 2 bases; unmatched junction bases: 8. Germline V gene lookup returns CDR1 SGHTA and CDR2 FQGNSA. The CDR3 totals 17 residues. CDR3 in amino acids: CASSLVPPGTAGNTIYF. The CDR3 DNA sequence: TGTGCCAGCAGCTTAGTTCCGCCAGGGACAGCTGGAAACACCATATATTTT.

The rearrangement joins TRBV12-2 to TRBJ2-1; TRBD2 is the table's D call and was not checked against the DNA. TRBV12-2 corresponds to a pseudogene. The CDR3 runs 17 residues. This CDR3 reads CASRLVRTSGRRNEQFF. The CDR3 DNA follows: TGTGCAAGTCGCTTAGTGAGGACTAGCGGGAGGCGCAATGAGCAGTTCTTC.